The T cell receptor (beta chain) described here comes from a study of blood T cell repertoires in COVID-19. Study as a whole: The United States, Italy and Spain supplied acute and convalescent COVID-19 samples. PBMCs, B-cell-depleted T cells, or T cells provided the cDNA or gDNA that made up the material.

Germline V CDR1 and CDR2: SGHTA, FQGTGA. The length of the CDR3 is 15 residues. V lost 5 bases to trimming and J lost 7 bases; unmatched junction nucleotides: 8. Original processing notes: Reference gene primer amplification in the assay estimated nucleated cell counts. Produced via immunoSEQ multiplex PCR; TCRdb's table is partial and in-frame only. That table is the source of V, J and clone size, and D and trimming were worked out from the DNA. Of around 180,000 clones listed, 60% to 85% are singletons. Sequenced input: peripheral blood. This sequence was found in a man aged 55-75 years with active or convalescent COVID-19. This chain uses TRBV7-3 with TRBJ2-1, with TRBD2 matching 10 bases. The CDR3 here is CASSASGRAENEQFF. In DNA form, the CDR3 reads TGTGCCAGCAGCGCAAGCGGGAGGGCTGAGAATGAGCAGTTCTTC.